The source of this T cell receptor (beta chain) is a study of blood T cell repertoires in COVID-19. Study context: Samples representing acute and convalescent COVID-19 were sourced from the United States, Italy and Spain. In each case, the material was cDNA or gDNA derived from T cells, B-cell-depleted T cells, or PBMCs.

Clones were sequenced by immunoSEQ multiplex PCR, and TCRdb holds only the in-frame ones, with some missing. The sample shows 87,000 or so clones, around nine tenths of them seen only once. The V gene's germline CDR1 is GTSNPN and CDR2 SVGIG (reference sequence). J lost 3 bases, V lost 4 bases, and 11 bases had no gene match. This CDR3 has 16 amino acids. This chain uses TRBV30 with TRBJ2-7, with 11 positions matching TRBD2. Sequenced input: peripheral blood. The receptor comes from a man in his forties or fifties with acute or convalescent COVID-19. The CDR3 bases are TGTGCCTGGATGACTATCGGGACTAGCGGAGGCTACGAGCAGTACTTC. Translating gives CAWMTIGTSGGYEQYF.